The rows below give T cell receptor beta chains drawn from one sample of a study of T-cell reconstitution after alpha-beta-depleted transplantation in children. Each CDR3 protein is one row after TCRdb ran MiXCR on the PCR reads. The table lists 550,000 to 600,000 distinct CDR3 sequences, approximately 22% of them singletons. Sample: PBMCs, mostly from graft donor cells, taken 360 days after TCRalphabeta/CD19-depleted stem cell transplant. The receptor set was obtained from a boy in the first two years of life who had a stem cell transplant for acute myeloid leukemia, so the T cells may come from the graft donor. CDR3s include the opening cysteine and the closing phenylalanine or tryptophan. The D gene is left open where the match is weak. Clone sizes are given selectively: once, few, many, or a class where the clone is expanded.

>TRBJ1-5|.|.|TRBV5-5
CASSYQQGDQPQHF
TGTGCCAGCAGCTACCAACAAGGGGATCAGCCCCAGCATTTT
>TRBJ2-7|TRBD1|many|TRBV12-3/TRBV12-4
CASRRDRGYEQYF
TGTGCCAGCAGAAGGGACAGGGGCTACGAGCAGTACTTC
>TRBJ2-7|.|many|TRBV6-1
CASGQDRSSYEQYF
TGTGCCAGCGGTCAAGACCGAAGCTCCTACGAGCAGTACTTC
>TRBJ2-2|.|few|TRBV29-1
CSAELGDTGELFF
TGCAGCGCTGAGCTGGGGGACACCGGGGAGCTGTTTTTT
>TRBJ1-2|.|many|TRBV18
CASSAGVYGYTF
TGTGCCAGCTCAGCTGGTGTGTATGGCTACACCTTC
>TRBJ1-5|.|many|TRBV20-1
CSATGFFNQPQHF
TGCAGTGCTACCGGTTTTTTTAATCAGCCCCAGCATTTT
>TRBJ1-1|.|few|TRBV12-3/TRBV12-4
CASSYRVSRMNTEAFF
TGTGCCAGCAGTTACCGGGTCAGCCGCATGAACACTGAAGCTTTCTTT
>TRBJ2-3|.|many|TRBV20-1
CSARDTGPSTDTQYF
TGCAGTGCTAGAGATACAGGCCCTAGCACAGATACGCAGTATTTT
>TRBJ2-1|.|.|TRBV7-9
CASSLDGGPKFF
TGTGCCAGCAGCTTAGACGGGGGGCCGAAGTTCTTC
>TRBJ2-5|.|few|TRBV6-1
CASSRLLEQETQYF
TGTGCCAGCAGCCGACTACTTGAACAAGAGACCCAGTACTTC
>TRBJ2-7|.|once|TRBV7-9
CASSVGGFTSYEQYF
TGTGCCAGCAGTGTTGGGGGGTTTACCTCCTACGAGCAGTACTTC
>TRBJ1-1|.|few|TRBV10-3
CAISLGDGVRNTEAFF
TGTGCCATCAGTCTCGGGGACGGGGTAAGAAACACTGAAGCTTTCTTT
>TRBJ1-6|.|.|TRBV20-1
CSARSLVSSYNSPLHF
TGCAGTGCTAGGAGTCTAGTGAGCTCCTATAATTCACCCCTCCACTTT
>TRBJ2-3|TRBD2|many|TRBV7-3
CASSSGLAGGPSTDTQYF
TGTGCCAGCAGCTCAGGACTAGCGGGGGGTCCTAGCACAGATACGCAGTATTTT
>TRBJ2-1|.|many|TRBV20-1
CSGSAALSYNEQFF
TGCAGTGGATCAGCTGCCTTATCCTACAATGAGCAGTTCTTC
>TRBJ2-7|.|many|TRBV20-1
CSATRPGTRTHEQYF
TGCAGTGCTACCCGCCCCGGGACAAGGACCCACGAGCAGTACTTC
>TRBJ1-5|.|.|TRBV24-1
CATSGQGFNQPQHF
TGTGCCACCAGTGGGCAGGGTTTCAATCAGCCCCAGCATTTT